A single sample is the source of the 5 T cell receptor beta chains below, sequenced in a study of PD-1 blockade in classical Hodgkin lymphoma. With no exception, relapse followed autologous stem cell transplantation in all patients, and brentuximab vedotin exposure varied. Profiled with immunoSEQ multiplex PCR; TCRdb holds only in-frame clones, not every one. The table lists 75,000 to 100,000 clones, 75% to 85% of them singletons. Sequencing was performed on peripheral blood mononuclear cells (PBMCs), taken before the second cycle of nivolumab. Source of these receptors: a human donor with classical Hodgkin lymphoma.

The V call is TRBV7-9, the J call TRBJ2-1; D remains ambiguous. Trimming took 1 base from V and 10 from J, leaving 8 bases between them. Germline-derived CDR1 and CDR2 are SEHNR and FQNEAQ (reference sequence). The CDR3 spans 12 residues. CDR3 nucleotides: TGTGCCAGCAGCTTAGGGTGGGGAGAGCAGTTCTTC. It translates to CASSLGWGEQFF.

The chain links TRBV5-5 to TRBJ2-5; perhaps TRBD1 as D (6 bases). Trimming pared 4 bases from V and 0 bases from J, leaving 13 bases between. The length of the CDR3 is 15 residues. The germline gives CDR1 SGHKS, CDR2 YYEKEE (reference sequence). The CDR3 DNA is TGTGCCAGCAGCGGAACCGGGACAAACCAAGAGACCCAGTACTTC. Its protein product is CASSGTGTNQETQYF.

V gene TRBV19 combines with J gene TRBJ2-1; 8 nucleotides align to TRBD2. The CDR3 length is 17 residues. Germline V gene sequence: CDR1 LNHDA, CDR2 SQIVND (reference sequence). V trimming: 1 base; J trimming: 9 bases; junction bases outside the gene matches: 14. CDR3 sequence (DNA): TGTGCCAGTAGTATAGGCCCGGGGGGGCCCGCAATCAGTGAGCAGTTCTTC. This encodes CASSIGPGGPAISEQFF.

The genes are TRBV2 and TRBJ2-5; D uncertain. The CDR3 sequence is 13 residues long. The germline CDR1 and CDR2 sequences are SNHLY and FYNNEI. Trimming pared 6 bases from V and 3 bases from J, leaving 11 bases between. CDR3 nucleotide sequence: TGTGCCAGCAGCGCAAACTCCGAAGAGACCCAGTACTTC. Translated: CASSANSEETQYF.

This sequence joins TRBV7-8 and TRBJ2-3, with a weak D call TRBD1 (5 bases). This CDR3 region has 14 residues. V was clipped by 0 bases and J by 10 bases, with 14 bases between them. Germline V gene lookup returns CDR1 SGHVS and CDR2 FQNEAQ. CDR3 sequence reads: CASSLALQGRSQYF. The CDR3 DNA follows: TGTGCCAGCAGCTTAGCGCTTCAGGGTCGGTCGCAGTATTTT.